This TCR beta chain was profiled in a study of T cell responses to AZD1222 COVID-19 vaccine. Method: immunoSEQ multiplex PCR; TCRdb's copy keeps in-frame clones and lacks some. This table has 84,000 or so clones, roughly 87% appearing once. CDR1 is SGDLS, CDR2 YYNGEE, per germline. V lost 2 bases, J lost 5 bases, and 22 bases lay in between. CDR3 length equals 17 residues. This rearrangement joins TRBV9 to TRBJ1-2, with D perhaps TRBD1 (6 bases). Specimen: peripheral blood, collected on day 0 of AZD1222 vaccination. The sequence was collected from an adult in good health. The CDR3 DNA reads TGTGCCAGCAGCGTCCTCCCGGGGGGCGCGATCGGTTATGGCTACACCTTC. It yields the protein CASSVLPGGAIGYGYTF.